This T cell receptor beta chain was obtained from a study of CD8+CD57+ T cells in acquired aplastic anemia. Across the study: DNA from sorted CD4+ and CD8+ cells averaged 3.2 ug. Study outcomes and limitations: With respect to CD8+ Simpson's diversity, patients and controls did not differ significantly. Patients and controls were found to share 25 to 35 CD8+ CDR3 sequences.

The CDR3 is 13 amino acids. Trimming took 8 bases from V and 1 from J, leaving 12 bases between them. The V gene's germline CDR1 is SQVTM and CDR2 ANQGSEA. Genomic DNA templated the TCR beta VDJ and CDR3 profiling. Each CDR3 protein is one row after TCRdb ran MiXCR on the reads. This table has fewer than 200,000 distinct CDR3 sequences, roughly 40% appearing once. This clonotype was picked up many times. As yet, its antigen is unknown. Sequencing was carried out using sorted CD4+, CD8+, or CD8+CD57+ T cells (not recorded which) from PBMCs. The V call is TRBV29-1, the J call TRBJ1-5, with D tentatively TRBD1 (5 bases). The receptor was derived from a human donor in good health. CDR3: CSIGGGSNQPQHF. DNA for the CDR3: TGCAGCATTGGGGGTGGCAGCAATCAGCCCCAGCATTTT.